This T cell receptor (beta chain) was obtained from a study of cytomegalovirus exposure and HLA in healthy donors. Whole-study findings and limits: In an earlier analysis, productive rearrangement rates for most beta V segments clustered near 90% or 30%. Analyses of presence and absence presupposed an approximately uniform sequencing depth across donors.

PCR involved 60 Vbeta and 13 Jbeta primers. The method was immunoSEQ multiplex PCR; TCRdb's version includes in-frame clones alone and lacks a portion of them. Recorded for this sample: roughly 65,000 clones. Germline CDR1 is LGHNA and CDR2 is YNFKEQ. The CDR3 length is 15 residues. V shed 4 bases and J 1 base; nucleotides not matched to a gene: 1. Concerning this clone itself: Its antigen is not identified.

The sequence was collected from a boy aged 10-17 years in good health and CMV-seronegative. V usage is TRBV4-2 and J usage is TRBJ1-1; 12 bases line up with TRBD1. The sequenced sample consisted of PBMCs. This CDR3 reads CASSPGQGANTEAFF. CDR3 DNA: TGTGCCAGCAGCCCGGGACAGGGGGCGAACACTGAAGCTTTCTTT.